The clone carrying this TCR beta chain is categorized as medium-sized. Its matching antigen is unknown. Per the original data handling: CDR3 was compared across clinicopathological groups, and the resulting differences were used to build a distant-metastasis classifier for papillary thyroid cancer. TCRdb re-clonotyped the PCR reads through MiXCR. TCRdb assigned the V and J calls; the authors' analysis was not used. Here the sample spans some 29,000 clones, about 3.7% being singletons. This sample is part of a study of metastatic and nonmetastatic thyroid tumors. At the level of the study: Repertoire comparison spanned blood and tumor or nodule tissue of malignant and benign thyroid patients. Whole-study findings and limits: Malignant thyroid tumors reportedly exceeded benign nodules significantly in TCR beta diversity, with the difference appearing in blood and tumor.

All patients reached thyroid surgery having received no treatment beforehand. The V and J ends lost 5 bases and 2 bases respectively, with 12 bases between them. CDR1 MNHNS and CDR2 SASEGT come from the germline V gene. This CDR3 has 14 amino acids. Specimen: blood. The chain uses TRBV6-1 and TRBJ1-1; maybe TRBD1 (5 bases). This TCR was sampled from a male donor with papillary thyroid cancer or a benign thyroid nodule (not recorded which). Some clones in this sample may be carry-over from other donors' samples. The CDR3 here is CASSTGTVNTEAFF. In DNA form, the CDR3 reads TGTGCCAGCAGTACCGGGACGGTAAACACTGAAGCTTTCTTT.